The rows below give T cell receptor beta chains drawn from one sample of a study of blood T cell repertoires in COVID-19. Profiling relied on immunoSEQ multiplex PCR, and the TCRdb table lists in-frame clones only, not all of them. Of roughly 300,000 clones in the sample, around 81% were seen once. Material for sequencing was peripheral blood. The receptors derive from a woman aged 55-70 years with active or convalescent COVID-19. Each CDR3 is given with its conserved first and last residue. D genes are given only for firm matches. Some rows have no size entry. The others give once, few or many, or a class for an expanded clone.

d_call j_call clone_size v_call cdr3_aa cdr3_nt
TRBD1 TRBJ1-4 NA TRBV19 CASSVRDRVDEKLFF TGTGCCAGTAGTGTCCGGGACAGGGTTGACGAAAAACTGTTTTTT
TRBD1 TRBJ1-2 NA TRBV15 CATSRDAAQQGAGGYTF TGTGCCACCAGCAGAGATGCGGCGCAGCAGGGGGCGGGTGGCTACACCTTC
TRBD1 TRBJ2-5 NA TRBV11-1 CASSLPNRGKETQYF TGTGCCAGCAGCTTGCCAAACAGGGGCAAAGAGACCCAGTACTTC
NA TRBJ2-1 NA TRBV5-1 CASSSETYRVNEQFF TGCGCCAGCAGCTCCGAAACTTACAGGGTGAATGAGCAGTTCTTC
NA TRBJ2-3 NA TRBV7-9 CASSPLKGSTDTQYF TGTGCCAGCAGTCCACTCAAGGGGAGCACAGATACGCAGTATTTT
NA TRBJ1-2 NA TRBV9 CASSAPSGYTF TGTGCCAGCAGCGCCCCTAGTGGCTACACCTTC
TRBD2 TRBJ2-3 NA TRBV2 CASSPGSGGTVDTQYF TGTGCCAGCAGCCCGGGGAGCGGGGGGACCGTTGATACGCAGTATTTT
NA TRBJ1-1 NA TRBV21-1 CASSKEGGTMNTEAFF TGTGCCAGCAGCAAAGAGGGGGGGACCATGAACACTGAAGCTTTCTTT
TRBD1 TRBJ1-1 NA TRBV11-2 CASSQRTGTMNTEAFF TGTGCCAGCAGCCAAAGGACAGGGACCATGAACACTGAAGCTTTCTTT
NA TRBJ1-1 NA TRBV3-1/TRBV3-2 CASSQEGAGNAEAFF TGTGCCAGCAGCCAAGAGGGGGCTGGAAATGCTGAAGCTTTCTTT
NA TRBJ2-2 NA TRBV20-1 CSAVNTGELFF TGCAGTGCTGTAAACACCGGGGAGCTGTTTTTT
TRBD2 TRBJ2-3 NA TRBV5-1 CASSLRTSGGSDTQYF TGCGCCAGCAGCCTGAGGACTAGCGGGGGGTCAGATACGCAGTATTTT
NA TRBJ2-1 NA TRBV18 CASSPRGSHNEQFF TGTGCCAGCTCGCCCAGGGGAAGCCACAATGAGCAGTTCTTC
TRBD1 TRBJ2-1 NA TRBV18 CASSSYGTEGYNEQFF TGTGCCAGCTCTTCCTATGGGACAGAGGGGTACAATGAGCAGTTCTTC
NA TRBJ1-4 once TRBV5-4 CASSLGSGGFNEKLFF TGTGCCAGCAGCTTGGGGTCGGGGGGCTTCAATGAAAAACTGTTTTTT
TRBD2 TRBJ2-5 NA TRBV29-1 CSVERGGETQYF TGCAGCGTTGAGCGGGGAGGGGAGACCCAGTACTTC
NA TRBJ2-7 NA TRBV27 CASSFQPSYEQYF TGTGCCAGCAGTTTCCAACCGAGCTACGAGCAGTACTTC
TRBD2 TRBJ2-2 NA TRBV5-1 CASSTARAGAPNTGELFF TGCGCCAGCTCCACCGCACGAGCGGGGGCGCCGAACACCGGGGAGCTGTTTTTT
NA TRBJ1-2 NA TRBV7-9 CASTPQISYTF TGTGCCAGCACCCCCCAGATTAGCTACACCTTC
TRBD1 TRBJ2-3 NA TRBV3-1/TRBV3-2 CASSSTRQGRTDTQYF TGTGCCAGCAGCAGTACTAGACAGGGGCGTACAGATACGCAGTATTTT
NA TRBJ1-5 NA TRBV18 CASSQYQARAEQPQHF TGTGCCAGCTCTCAGTACCAGGCGAGGGCCGAGCAGCCCCAGCATTTT
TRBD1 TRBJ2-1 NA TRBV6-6 CASRGQGFYNEQFF TGTGCCAGCAGAGGACAGGGTTTCTACAATGAGCAGTTCTTC
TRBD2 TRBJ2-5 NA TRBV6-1 CASSGVGLAGAATQYF TGTGCCAGCAGTGGAGTGGGACTAGCGGGGGCCGCGACCCAGTACTTC
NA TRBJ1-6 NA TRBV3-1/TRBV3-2 CASSQASSYNSPLHF TGTGCCAGCAGCCAAGCCAGCTCCTATAATTCACCCCTCCACTTT
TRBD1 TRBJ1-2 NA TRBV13 CASSLRGQVTNYGYTF TGTGCCAGCAGCTTGAGGGGACAGGTTACTAACTATGGCTACACCTTC
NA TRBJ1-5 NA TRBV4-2 CASSQEGHQGRPQHF TGTGCCAGCAGCCAAGAGGGGCATCAAGGTAGGCCCCAGCATTTT
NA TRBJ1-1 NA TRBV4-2 CASSWGRDKGTEAFF TGTGCCAGCAGCTGGGGCCGGGACAAAGGCACTGAAGCTTTCTTT
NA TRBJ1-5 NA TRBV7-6 CASSTQVNQPQHF TGTGCCAGCAGCACACAGGTGAATCAGCCCCAGCATTTT
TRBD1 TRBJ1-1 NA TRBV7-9 CASSFTRDRVVPDTEAFF TGTGCCAGCAGCTTCACACGGGACAGGGTTGTTCCGGACACTGAAGCTTTCTTT
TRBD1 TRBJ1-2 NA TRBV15 CATSSPGGNGYTF TGTGCCACCAGCAGCCCAGGGGGCAATGGCTACACCTTC
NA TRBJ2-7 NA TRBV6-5 CASSYSNKYEQYF TGTGCCAGCAGTTACTCGAACAAATACGAGCAGTACTTC
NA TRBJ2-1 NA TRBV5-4 CASSAGGSYNEQFF TGTGCCAGCAGCGCCGGGGGTTCCTACAATGAGCAGTTCTTC
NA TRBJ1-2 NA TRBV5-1 CASSLADKLRDYGYTF TGCGCCAGCAGCTTGGCCGACAAGTTGAGGGACTATGGCTACACCTTC
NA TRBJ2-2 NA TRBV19 CASRNRANTGELFF TGTGCCAGTAGAAACAGGGCGAACACCGGGGAGCTGTTTTTT
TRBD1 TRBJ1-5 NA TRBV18 CASSQEDRLKPQHF TGTGCCAGCTCACAAGAGGACAGGTTGAAGCCCCAGCATTTT
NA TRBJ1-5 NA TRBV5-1 CASSLGPSGNQPQHF TGCGCCAGCAGCTTGGGTCCCTCGGGCAATCAGCCCCAGCATTTT
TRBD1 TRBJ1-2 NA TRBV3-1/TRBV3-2 CASSPDRTRGYTF TGTGCCAGCAGCCCGGACAGGACGAGAGGCTACACCTTC
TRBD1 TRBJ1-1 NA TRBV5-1 CASSLEGANTEAFF TGCGCCAGCAGCTTGGAGGGGGCGAACACTGAAGCTTTCTTT